This entry describes one T cell receptor beta chain. One end of the junction fails to match germline, which may point to a read error. The sample is drawn from a study of blood T cells in healthy people across ages. Germline V CDR1 and CDR2: SNHLY, FYNNEI. The CDR3 extends over 15 amino acids. Combining a sample-barcoded 5' primer with a J-beta primer mix, a second PCR ran for about 7 to 11 cycles. Via MiXCR, TCRdb re-called the 5' RACE reads, giving one row per CDR3 protein. This table has some 1.5 million distinct CDR3 sequences, roughly 27% appearing once. This chain uses TRBV2 with TRBJ2-3, with D tentatively TRBD1 (5 bases). The sequence came from a woman younger than 45 in good health. The sample taken for sequencing was blood. The CDR3 sequence: CASSEGAGSTDTQYF. DNA of the CDR3: TGTGCCAGCAGCGAAGGGGCAGGATCGACAGATACGCAGTATTTT.